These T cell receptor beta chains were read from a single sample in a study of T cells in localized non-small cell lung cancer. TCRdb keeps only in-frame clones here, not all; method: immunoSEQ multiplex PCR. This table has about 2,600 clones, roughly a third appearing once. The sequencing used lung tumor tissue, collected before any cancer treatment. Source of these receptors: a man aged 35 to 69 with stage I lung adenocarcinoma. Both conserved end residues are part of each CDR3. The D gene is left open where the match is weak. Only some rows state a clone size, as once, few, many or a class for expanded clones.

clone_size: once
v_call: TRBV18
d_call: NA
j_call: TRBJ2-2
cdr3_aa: CASSSTGNPNTGELFF
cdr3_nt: TGTGCCAGCTCATCTACAGGGAATCCTAACACCGGGGAGCTGTTTTTT

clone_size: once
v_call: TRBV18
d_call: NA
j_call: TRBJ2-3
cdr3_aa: CASSPRRADTQYF
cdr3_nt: TGTGCCAGCTCACCTAGGAGGGCAGATACGCAGTATTTT

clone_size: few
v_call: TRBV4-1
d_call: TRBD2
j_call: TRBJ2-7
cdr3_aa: CASSPLPAGAYEQYF
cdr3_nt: TGCGCCAGCAGCCCCCTTCCGGCGGGAGCTTACGAGCAGTACTTC

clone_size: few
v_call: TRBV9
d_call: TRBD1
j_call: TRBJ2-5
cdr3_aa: CASKRGRRDRGSETQYF
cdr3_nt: TGTGCCAGCAAGAGGGGCCGCCGGGACAGGGGTTCAGAGACCCAGTACTTC

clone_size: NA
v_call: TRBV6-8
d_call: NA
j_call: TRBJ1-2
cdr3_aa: CAITGTLNYGYTF
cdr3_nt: TGTGCCATCACCGGGACACTTAACTATGGCTACACCTTC

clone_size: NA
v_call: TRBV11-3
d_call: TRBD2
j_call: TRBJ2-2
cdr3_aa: CASSPGLAGGSGELFF
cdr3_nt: TGTGCCAGCAGCCCTGGACTAGCGGGAGGCTCCGGGGAGCTGTTTTTT

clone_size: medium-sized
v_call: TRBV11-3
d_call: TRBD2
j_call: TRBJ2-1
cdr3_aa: CASSPRGAGVDEQFF
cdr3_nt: TGTGCCAGCAGCCCCCGGGGAGCGGGAGTGGATGAGCAGTTCTTC

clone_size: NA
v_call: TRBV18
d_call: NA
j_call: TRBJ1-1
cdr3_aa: CASSPLGWGNTEAFF
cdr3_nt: TGTGCCAGCTCACCCCTTGGGTGGGGGAACACTGAAGCTTTCTTT

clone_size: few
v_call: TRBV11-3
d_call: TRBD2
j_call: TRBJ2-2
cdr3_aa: CASSVNRDYMVGELFF
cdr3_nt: TGTGCCAGCAGCGTGAACCGGGACTACATGGTCGGGGAGCTGTTTTTT

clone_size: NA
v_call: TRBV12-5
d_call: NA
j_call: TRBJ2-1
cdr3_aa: CASGPTGASYNEQFF
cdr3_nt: TGTGCTAGTGGTCCGACCGGGGCTTCTTACAATGAGCAGTTCTTC

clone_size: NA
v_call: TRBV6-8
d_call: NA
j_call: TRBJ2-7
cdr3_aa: CASSHGTSGYEQYF
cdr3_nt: TGTGCCAGCAGTCACGGGACATCGGGCTACGAGCAGTACTTC

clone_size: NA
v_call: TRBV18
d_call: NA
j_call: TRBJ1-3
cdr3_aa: CASSRGLSGNTIYF
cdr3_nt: TGTGCCAGCTCAAGGGGACTCTCTGGAAACACCATATATTTT

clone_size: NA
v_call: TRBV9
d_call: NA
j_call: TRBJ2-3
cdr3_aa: CASSLGDYTQYF
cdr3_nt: TGTGCCAGCAGTCTGGGGGACTATACGCAGTATTTT

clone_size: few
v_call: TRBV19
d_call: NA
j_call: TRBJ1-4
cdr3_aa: CASSIGREKLFF
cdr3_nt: TGTGCCAGTAGTATAGGACGTGAAAAACTGTTTTTT

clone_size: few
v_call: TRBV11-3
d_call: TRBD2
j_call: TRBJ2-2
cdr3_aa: CASSLGTSANTGELFF
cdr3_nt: TGTGCCAGCAGCTTGGGGACTAGCGCGAACACCGGGGAGCTGTTTTTT

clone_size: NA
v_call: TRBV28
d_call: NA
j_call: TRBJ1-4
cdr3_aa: CASSVSQTNEKLFF
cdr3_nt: TGTGCCAGCAGTGTTTCTCAAACTAATGAAAAACTGTTTTTT

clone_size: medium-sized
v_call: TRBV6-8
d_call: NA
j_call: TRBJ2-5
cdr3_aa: CASRDVGAEETQYF
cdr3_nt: TGTGCCAGCAGAGATGTAGGGGCCGAAGAGACCCAGTACTTC

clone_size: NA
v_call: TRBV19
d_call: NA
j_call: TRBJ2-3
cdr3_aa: CASRPDTADTQYF
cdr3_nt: TGTGCCAGTAGGCCGGACACAGCAGATACGCAGTATTTT

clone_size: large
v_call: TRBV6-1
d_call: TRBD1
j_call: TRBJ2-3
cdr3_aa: CASSEATGSTDTQYF
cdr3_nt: TGTGCCAGCAGTGAAGCGACAGGGAGCACAGATACGCAGTATTTT

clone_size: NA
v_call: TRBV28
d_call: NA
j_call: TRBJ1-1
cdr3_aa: CASTTTLNTEAFF
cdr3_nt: TGTGCCAGCACCACCACACTGAACACTGAAGCTTTCTTT

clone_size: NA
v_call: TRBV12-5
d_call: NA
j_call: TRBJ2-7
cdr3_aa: CASGLQGYEQYF
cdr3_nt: TGTGCTAGTGGTTTACAGGGCTACGAGCAGTACTTC